Listed below are T cell receptor beta chains from one sample, sequenced in a study of OX40 agonist ivuxolimab in advanced cancers. Profiled with immunoSEQ multiplex PCR; TCRdb holds only in-frame clones, not every one. The table records under 40,000 clones, over 60% of them present only once. The specimen comprised CD4+ or CD8+ T cells sorted from blood, sampled in a trial of the OX40 agonist ivuxolimab. The receptors stem from an adult with an advanced solid tumor such as melanoma, head and neck, liver or kidney cancer. CDR3s include the opening cysteine and the closing phenylalanine or tryptophan.

cdr3_aa j_call v_call
CSVGDSLENEQFF TRBJ2-1 TRBV29-1
CASTFRLGQGLETQYF TRBJ2-5 TRBV7-2
CASAPAGSYNEQFF TRBJ2-1 TRBV10-1
CASSSIDYTF TRBJ1-2 TRBV5-6
CASSLSGPLEAFF TRBJ1-1 TRBV27
CASSARPGGTDTQYF TRBJ2-3 TRBV7-8
CASSYGEKLFF TRBJ1-4 TRBV6-6
CASSEVVANTEAFF TRBJ1-1 TRBV6-1
CASTSPPFGYTF TRBJ1-2 TRBV9
CASSLTGSLRQPQHF TRBJ1-5 TRBV2
CASSSGLAGDPETQYF TRBJ2-5 TRBV2
CASSFPSGNTEAFF TRBJ1-1 TRBV5-1
CAWRGQGNTGELFF TRBJ2-2 TRBV30
CATAGTASTDTQYF TRBJ2-3 TRBV6-6
CAIPSSGGPSYEQYF - TRBV10-3
CAWQGQLGNTIYF TRBJ1-3 TRBV30
CASSDPGQGDYGYTF TRBJ1-2 TRBV25-1
CSVELAGLYNEQFF TRBJ2-1 TRBV29-1
CASSVGGAGYYEQFF TRBJ2-1 TRBV6-5
CASSTGTSGAGYEQYF TRBJ2-7 TRBV6-7
CASRDSFKQGTGELFF TRBJ2-2 TRBV5-1
CASSQLTREETQYF TRBJ2-5 TRBV4-1
CASSDPGKSIGYTF TRBJ1-2 TRBV25-1
CASSSGRAGTSEQYF TRBJ2-7 TRBV7-8
CASEGGGEVDNEQFF TRBJ2-1 TRBV11-2
CASSLTGRTEAFF TRBJ1-1 TRBV6-5
CASSLGQGATEAFF TRBJ1-1 TRBV11-2
CASSVTPYPQGDTQYF TRBJ2-3 TRBV9
CASSRQGRNEQFF TRBJ2-1 TRBV6-4
CASSENLGGYTF TRBJ1-2 TRBV2
CASSTRREAQYF TRBJ2-5 TRBV21-1
CASSLTGETEAFF TRBJ1-1 TRBV7-2
CASSQDLFGLGNYGYTF TRBJ1-2 TRBV4-1
CASALLRHEQFF TRBJ2-1 TRBV13
CASSVEVGSSYEQYF TRBJ2-7 TRBV9
CASSPGQGLTEAFF TRBJ1-1 TRBV5-1
CASSFTLNTEAFF TRBJ1-1 TRBV27
CASPSGQGGLYGYTF TRBJ1-2 TRBV27
CATRLRTTYNEQFF TRBJ2-1 TRBV6-1
CATSTDSGNTIYF TRBJ1-3 TRBV15
CASSLRGNTIYF TRBJ1-3 TRBV7-2
CASSGRAADTQYF TRBJ2-3 TRBV10-1
CASSRQGGEKLFF TRBJ1-4 TRBV19
CASSEGETGEHF TRBJ2-5 TRBV25-1
CASSLAKGGGFEQYF TRBJ2-7 TRBV5-4
CASSSPRDVRYTF TRBJ1-2 TRBV7-9
CASSSDRSVPQHF TRBJ1-5 TRBV7-2
CSVEDRTRNTGELFF TRBJ2-2 TRBV29-1
CSAGADTEAFF TRBJ1-1 TRBV20-1
CASSLATGGGYNEQFF TRBJ2-1 TRBV11-2
CASSFEGRSTDTQYF TRBJ2-3 TRBV5-1
CASSRYGGSTGELFF TRBJ2-2 TRBV7-9
CASSFLVGSRSYEQFF TRBJ2-1 TRBV28
CASRRLLEYF TRBJ2-3 TRBV2
CASSEWMGADTQYF TRBJ2-3 TRBV2
CASRAGQGETQYF TRBJ2-5 TRBV19
CASSINPGRGTNYGYTF TRBJ1-2 TRBV19
CASRRLAGNTDTQYF TRBJ2-3 TRBV5-1
CASSAGGGNQPQHF TRBJ1-5 TRBV25-1
CASSRRTSGGAETQYF TRBJ2-5 TRBV11-1